The T cell receptor beta chain described here comes from a study of cytomegalovirus exposure and HLA in healthy donors. Study-level points and caveats: It was found in a later analysis that first-cohort TCR clusters tended to co-occur in the roughly 120 validation repertoires.

Germline V gene data show CDR1 as MNHEY and CDR2 as SMNVEV (reference sequence). This CDR3 has 13 amino acids. Trimming cost V 6 bases and J 5 bases; bases outside gene matches: 4. While the first cohort had 600 to 800 subjects, the donors belonged to the separate validation cohort of over a hundred subjects. Measured with immunoSEQ multiplex PCR; TCRdb has only the in-frame clones, and not every one. The sample shows over 200,000 clones, over 65% of them seen only once. Concerning this clone: Its antigen is unidentified.

The TCR comes from a woman aged 18-35 years in good health and CMV-seronegative. The chain is built from TRBV27 and TRBJ1-5; 7 nucleotides align to TRBD1. The sample consisted of PBMCs. CDR3 DNA sequence: TGTGCCAGCAGCCAAGACAGGGATCAGCCCCAGCATTTT. It yields the protein CASSQDRDQPQHF.